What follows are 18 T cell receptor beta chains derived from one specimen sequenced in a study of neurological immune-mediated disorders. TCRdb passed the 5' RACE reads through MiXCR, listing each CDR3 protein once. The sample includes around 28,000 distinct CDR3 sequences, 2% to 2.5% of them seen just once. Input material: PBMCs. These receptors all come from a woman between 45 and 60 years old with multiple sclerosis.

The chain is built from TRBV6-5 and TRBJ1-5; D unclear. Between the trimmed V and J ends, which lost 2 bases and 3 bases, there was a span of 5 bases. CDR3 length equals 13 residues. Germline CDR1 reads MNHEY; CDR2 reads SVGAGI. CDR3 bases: TGTGCCAGCAGTTACCGGGCCAATCAGCCCCAGCATTTT. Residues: CASSYRANQPQHF.

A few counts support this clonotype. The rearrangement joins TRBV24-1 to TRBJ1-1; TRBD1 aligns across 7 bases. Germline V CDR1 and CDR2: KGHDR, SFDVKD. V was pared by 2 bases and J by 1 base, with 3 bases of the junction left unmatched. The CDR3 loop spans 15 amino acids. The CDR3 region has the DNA TGTGCCACCAGTGATTCAGCAGGGGGGAACACTGAAGCTTTCTTT. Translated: CATSDSAGGNTEAFF.

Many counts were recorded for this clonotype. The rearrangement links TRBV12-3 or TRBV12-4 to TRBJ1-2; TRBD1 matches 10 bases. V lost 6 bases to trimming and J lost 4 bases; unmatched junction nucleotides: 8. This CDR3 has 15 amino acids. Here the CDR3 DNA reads TGTGCCAGCAGCCGAACGACAGGGGGCGCCTATGGCTACACCTTC. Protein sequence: CASSRTTGGAYGYTF.

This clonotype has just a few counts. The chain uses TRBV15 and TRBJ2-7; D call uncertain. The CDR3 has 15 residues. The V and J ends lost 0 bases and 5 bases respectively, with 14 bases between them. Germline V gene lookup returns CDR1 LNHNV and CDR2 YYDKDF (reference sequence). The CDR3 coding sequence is TGTGCCACCAGCAGAGATCCCACAGCTTCCCACGAGCAGTACTTC. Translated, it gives CATSRDPTASHEQYF.

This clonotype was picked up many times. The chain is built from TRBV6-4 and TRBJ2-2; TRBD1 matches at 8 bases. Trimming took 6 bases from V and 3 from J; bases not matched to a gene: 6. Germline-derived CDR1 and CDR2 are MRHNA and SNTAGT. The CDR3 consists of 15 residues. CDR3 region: CASSQDRGHTGELFF. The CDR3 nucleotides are TGTGCCAGCAGCCAAGACAGGGGACACACCGGGGAGCTGTTTTTT.

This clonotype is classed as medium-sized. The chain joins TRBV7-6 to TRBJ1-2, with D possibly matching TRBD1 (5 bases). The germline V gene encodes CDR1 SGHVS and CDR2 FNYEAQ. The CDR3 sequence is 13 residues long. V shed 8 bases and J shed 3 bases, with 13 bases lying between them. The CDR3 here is CASGPRGDYGYTF. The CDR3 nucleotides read TGTGCCAGCGGCCCGAGAGGGGACTATGGCTACACCTTC.

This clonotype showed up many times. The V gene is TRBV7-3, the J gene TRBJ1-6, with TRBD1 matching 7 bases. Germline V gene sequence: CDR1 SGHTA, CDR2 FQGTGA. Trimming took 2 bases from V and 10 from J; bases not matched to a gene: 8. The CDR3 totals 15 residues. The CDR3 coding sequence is TGTGCCAGCAGCTTAGAGGGGGCCAGGAGGTCACCCCTCCACTTT. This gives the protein CASSLEGARRSPLHF.

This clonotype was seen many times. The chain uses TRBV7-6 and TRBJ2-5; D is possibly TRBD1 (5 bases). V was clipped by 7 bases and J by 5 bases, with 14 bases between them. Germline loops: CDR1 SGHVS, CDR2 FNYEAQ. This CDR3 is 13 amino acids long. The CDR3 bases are TGTGCCAGCAACCGACCACAGGAGGAGACCCAGTACTTC. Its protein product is CASNRPQEETQYF. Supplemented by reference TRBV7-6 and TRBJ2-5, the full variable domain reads GAGVSQSPRYKVTKRGQDVALRCDPISGHVSLYWYRQALGQGPEFLTYFNYEAQQDKSGLPNDRFSAERPEGSISTLTIQRTEQRDSAMYRCASNRPQEETQYFGPGTRLLVL.

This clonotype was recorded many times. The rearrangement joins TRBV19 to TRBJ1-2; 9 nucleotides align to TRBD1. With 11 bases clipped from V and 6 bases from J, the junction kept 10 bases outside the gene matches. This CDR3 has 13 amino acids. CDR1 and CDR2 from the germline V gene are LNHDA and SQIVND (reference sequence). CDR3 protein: CAASDRGRNGYTF. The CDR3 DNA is TGTGCCGCCTCGGACAGGGGTAGGAATGGCTACACCTTC.

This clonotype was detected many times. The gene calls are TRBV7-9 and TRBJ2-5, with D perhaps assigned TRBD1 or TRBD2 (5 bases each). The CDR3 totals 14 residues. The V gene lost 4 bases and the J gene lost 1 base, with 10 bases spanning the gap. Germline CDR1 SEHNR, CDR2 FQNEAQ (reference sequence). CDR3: CASSWPGAQETQYF. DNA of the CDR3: TGTGCCAGCAGCTGGCCCGGGGCCCAAGAGACCCAGTACTTC.

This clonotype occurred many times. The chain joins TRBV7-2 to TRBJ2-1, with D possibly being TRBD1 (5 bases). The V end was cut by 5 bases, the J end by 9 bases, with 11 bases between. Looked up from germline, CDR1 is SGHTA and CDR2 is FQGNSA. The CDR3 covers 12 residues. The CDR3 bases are TGTGCCAGCAGCACAGAAAGGGGTGAGCAGTTCTTC. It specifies CASSTERGEQFF.

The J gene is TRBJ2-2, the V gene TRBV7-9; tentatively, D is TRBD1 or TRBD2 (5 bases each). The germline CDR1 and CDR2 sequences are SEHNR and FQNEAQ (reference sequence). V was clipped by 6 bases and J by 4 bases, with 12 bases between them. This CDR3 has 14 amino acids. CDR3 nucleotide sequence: TGTGCCAGCAGAATTGGGGGTATCACCGGGGAGCTGTTTTTT. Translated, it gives CASRIGGITGELFF.

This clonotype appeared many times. The CDR3 here is CSATGLAKNIQYF. The CDR3 region has the DNA TGCAGTGCCACAGGGTTAGCCAAAAACATTCAGTACTTC. The rearrangement links TRBV20-1 to TRBJ2-4; D might be TRBD1 (6 bases). The V gene's germline CDR1 is DFQATT and CDR2 SNEGSKA (reference sequence). The V end was cut by 6 bases, the J end by 0 bases, with 9 bases between. The CDR3 totals 13 residues.

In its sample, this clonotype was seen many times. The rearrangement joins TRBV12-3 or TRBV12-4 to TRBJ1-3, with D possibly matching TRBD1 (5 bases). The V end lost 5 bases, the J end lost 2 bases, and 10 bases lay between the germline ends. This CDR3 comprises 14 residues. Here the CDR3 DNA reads TGTGCCAGCAGTGCCCGGGGGGCTGGAAACACCATATATTTT. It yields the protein CASSARGAGNTIYF.

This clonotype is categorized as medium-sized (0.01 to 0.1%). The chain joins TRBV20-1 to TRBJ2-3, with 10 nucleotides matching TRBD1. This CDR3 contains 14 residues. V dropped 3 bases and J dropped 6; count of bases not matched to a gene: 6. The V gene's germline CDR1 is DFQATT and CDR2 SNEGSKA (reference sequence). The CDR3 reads CSASRQGAGDTQYF. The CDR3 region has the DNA TGCAGTGCTAGCCGACAGGGGGCCGGTGATACGCAGTATTTT.

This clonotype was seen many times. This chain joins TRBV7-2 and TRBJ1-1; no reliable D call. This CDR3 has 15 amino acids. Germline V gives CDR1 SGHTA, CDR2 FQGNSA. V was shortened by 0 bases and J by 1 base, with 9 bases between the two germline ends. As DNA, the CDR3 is TGTGCCAGCAGCTTAGCGTGGGGAGGGAACACTGAAGCTTTCTTT. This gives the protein CASSLAWGGNTEAFF.

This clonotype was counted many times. CDR3 sequence (DNA): TGTGCCAGCAGCGTAGGTAGGGGCGAGCAGTACTTC. Encoded protein: CASSVGRGEQYF. This chain uses TRBV9 with TRBJ2-7; D possibly corresponds to TRBD1 (5 bases). Trimming left V 0 bases short and J 6 bases short, with 7 bases between. Germline V lookup: CDR1 SGDLS, CDR2 YYNGEE. This CDR3 contains 12 residues.

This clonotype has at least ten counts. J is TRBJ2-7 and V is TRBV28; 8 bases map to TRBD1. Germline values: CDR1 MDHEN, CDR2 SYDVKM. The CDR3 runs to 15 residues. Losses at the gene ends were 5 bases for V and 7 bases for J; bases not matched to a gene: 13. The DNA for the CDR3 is TGTGCCAGCAGTCGACCGGGACAGGATAAACGGGAGCAGTACTTC. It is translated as CASSRPGQDKREQYF.